A single sample gave rise to the 5 T cell receptor beta chains below, sequenced in a study of blood T cell repertoires in COVID-19. Sequencing used immunoSEQ multiplex PCR; TCRdb keeps in-frame clones, though not all of them. The data contain some 190,000 clones, roughly 81% of them singletons. Material: peripheral blood. The receptors were sampled from a woman between 65 and 79 years old with active or convalescent COVID-19.

The rearrangement links TRBV18 to TRBJ2-1; TRBD1 is a possible D gene (6 bases). The germline V gene encodes CDR1 KGHSH and CDR2 LQKENI. The CDR3 totals 15 residues. Trimming shortened V by 1 base and J by 3 bases, and 10 bases separated the two germline ends. DNA for the CDR3: TGTGCCAGCTCACCACGGGACACCTACTACAATGAGCAGTTCTTC. This encodes CASSPRDTYYNEQFF.

This chain connects TRBV5-1 to TRBJ2-1, with 7 bases aligning to TRBD2. Germline assignment: CDR1 SGHRS and CDR2 YFSETQ. CDR3 length: 14 residues. Trimming took 4 bases from V and 7 from J; bases not matched to a gene: 8. This CDR3 reads CASSRSGFGNEQFF. The CDR3 bases are TGCGCCAGCAGCCGTAGCGGGTTCGGGAATGAGCAGTTCTTC. Supplemented by reference TRBV5-1 and TRBJ2-1, the full variable domain reads KAGVTQTPRYLIKTRGQQVTLSCSPISGHRSVSWYQQTPGQGLQFLFEYFSETQRNKGNFPGRFSGRQFSNSRSEMNVSTLELGDSALYLCASSRSGFGNEQFFGPGTRLTVL.

This clone was seen once. J is TRBJ2-1 and V is TRBV5-1; 9 bases are shared with TRBD2. The CDR3 is 17 amino acids. The J segment lost 1 base and the V segment lost 2 bases, leaving 7 bases of the junction unmatched. The V gene's germline CDR1 is SGHRS and CDR2 YFSETQ. The CDR3 DNA is TGCGCCAGCAGCTTCTCGGCTAGCGGGGCTTCCTACAATGAGCAGTTCTTC. This codes for CASSFSASGASYNEQFF.

The chain uses TRBV5-6 and TRBJ1-1; D unclear. Germline CDR1 and CDR2: SGHDT and YYEEEE. CDR3 size: 16 residues. Trimming took 2 bases from V and 0 from J, leaving 14 bases between them. CDR3 protein: CASSLMSGYMNTEAFF. CDR3 nucleotides: TGTGCCAGCAGCTTAATGTCGGGTTACATGAACACTGAAGCTTTCTTT.

This sequence joins TRBV9 and TRBJ2-5; 8 nucleotides align to TRBD2. The germline CDR1 and CDR2 sequences are SGDLS and YYNGEE. The CDR3 is 14 amino acids. Losses at the gene ends were 3 bases for V and 5 bases for J; bases not matched to a gene: 6. For the CDR3, the DNA is TGTGCCAGCAGCGGGGGGACTAGTAAGGAGACCCAGTACTTC. Protein sequence: CASSGGTSKETQYF. Using reference TRBV9 and TRBJ2-5 for the parts outside the CDR3, the full variable domain is DSGVTQTPKHLITATGQRVTLRCSPRSGDLSVYWYQQSLDQGLQFLIQYYNGEERAKGNILERFSAQQFPDLHSELNLSSLELGDSALYFCASSGGTSKETQYFGPGTRLLVL.